The entry below gives a single TCR beta chain sequence along with its context. The data derive from a study of T cells after yellow fever vaccination. Background on the study: Libraries from low-cell-number fractions were prepared with the SMART-Seq v4 Ultra Low Input RNA kit. Study findings and constraints: When the response was secondary, it was weaker but reached its peak faster, day 5 versus 15.

Germline V CDR1 and CDR2: MGHRA, YSYEKL. The junction had 6 bases not matched to a gene; V was cut back by 0 bases and J by 6 bases. This CDR3 spans 15 amino acids. A 5'RACE template-switching step, the method used to make TCR cDNA, added a universal primer site and UMIs. One entry per CDR3 protein, called by TCRdb with MiXCR from the 5' RACE reads. The sample holds 50,000 to 60,000 distinct CDR3 sequences; about 6.3% are singletons and the top ten take 24%. Material: CD8+ T cells not binding an NS4B(214-222) dextramer, sorted from PBMCs, obtained approximately 47 days after the first yellow fever vaccination. This chain joins TRBV4-1 and TRBJ1-2; 8 bases align to TRBD1. The TCR was taken from a man younger than 35 who received the YFV17D yellow fever vaccine. CDR3 protein: CASSQDPTGVDGYTF. The CDR3 DNA follows: TGCGCCAGCAGCCAAGATCCGACAGGGGTAGATGGCTACACCTTC.